This T cell receptor (beta chain) is from a study of Tregs in tolerant kidney transplant recipients. V lost 3 bases to trimming and J lost 8 bases; unmatched junction nucleotides: 11. CDR1 is LGHNA, CDR2 YSLEER, per germline. The CDR3 is made up of 15 amino acids. Mixed chimerism was transient after nonmyeloablative marrow transplants from related graft donors. Clones were sequenced by immunoSEQ multiplex PCR, and TCRdb holds only the in-frame ones, with some missing. The profile shows some 21,000 clones, roughly 80% of them singletons. The TCR comes from a human patient who received a combined kidney and bone marrow transplant. The graft donor may have given rise to some T cells. This rearrangement joins TRBV4-3 to TRBJ1-2; 8 bases match TRBD1. This specimen was CD8+ T cells from blood (PBMCs), taken 6 months after the transplant. The CDR3 reads CASSHQLDRVRGYTF. The DNA for the CDR3 is TGCGCCAGCAGCCACCAGTTGGACAGGGTTCGGGGCTACACCTTC.